This T cell receptor beta chain originates from a study of blood T cell repertoires in COVID-19. Study-wide background: COVID-19 samples from acute and convalescent phases originated in the United States, Italy and Spain. PBMCs, B-cell-depleted T cells, or T cells provided the cDNA or gDNA that made up the material.

Libraries were prepared by immunoSEQ multiplex PCR; TCRdb keeps only in-frame clonotypes and omits some of them. Of about half a million clones in the sample, more than 85% are singletons; the top ten hold 7% to 10%. Categorization into cohorts depended on clinical history that participants reported. Recovered status in Cohort 3 required two negative PCRs, clearance, or symptom resolution. Unmatched junction bases numbered 3, after V lost 6 bases and J lost 5 bases. Germline assignment: CDR1 WNHNN and CDR2 SYGVQD (reference sequence). The CDR3 spans 13 residues. The sample consisted of PBMCs or T cells enriched from blood (not recorded which). The genes are TRBV10-1 and TRBJ2-2, with 7 bases identical to TRBD1. The sequence derives from a woman aged 60-70 years who had recovered from COVID-19. In nucleotides, the CDR3 is TGCGCCAGCAGCTACAGGGGAACCGGGGAGCTGTTTTTT. Translation: CASSYRGTGELFF.